This T cell receptor (beta chain) was sequenced for a study of Graves' ophthalmopathy and Graves' hyperthyroidism. Comments on this clonotype: Its antigen is unknown.

General study findings and limits: Stable hyperthyroidism and ophthalmopathy were told apart by a 13-signature model, which achieved just over 85% sensitivity and approximately 81% specificity.

Amplification targeted the TCR beta CDR3 regions, with RNA transcripts as the source material. RT-PCR was first run with HTBI primers, then multiplex PCR in a second round. From the multiplex PCR reads, TCRdb called clonotypes with MiXCR, one entry per CDR3 protein. The sample shows approximately 37,000 distinct CDR3 sequences, roughly half of them seen only once. Researchers turned away patients with other autoimmune diseases, uncontrolled infections, pregnancy or lactation. The TCR was taken from an adult man with Graves' ophthalmopathy. Specimen: peripheral blood.

CDR3 sequence reads: CASSLAGTGGYGYTF. DNA of the CDR3: TGTGCCAGCAGCTTAGCCGGGACAGGGGGTTATGGCTACACCTTC. V and J are TRBV7-2 and TRBJ1-2; 11 nucleotides agree with TRBD1. Trimming cost V 0 bases and J 5 bases; bases outside gene matches: 2. CDR3 size: 15 residues. CDR1 and CDR2 (germline): SGHTA, FQGNSA.